Following are 11 T cell receptor beta chains from one sample sequenced in a study of cytomegalovirus exposure and HLA in healthy donors. The repertoire was sequenced with immunoSEQ multiplex PCR; TCRdb's copy has only in-frame clones and lacks some. This sample has around 150,000 clones, with almost 85% found just once. Specimen: PBMCs. The source of these receptors is a man aged 25 to 40 in good health and CMV-seropositive.

The rearrangement joins TRBV29-1 to TRBJ1-4, with no clear D. Trimming removed 5 bases at V and 3 bases at J, with 10 bases between. Per germline, CDR1 SQVTM and CDR2 ANQGSEA. CDR3 size: 13 residues. The CDR3 region is CSVRTDPNEKLFF. Here the CDR3 DNA reads TGCAGCGTTCGAACAGACCCTAATGAAAAACTGTTTTTT.

The chain couples TRBV12-5 to TRBJ1-2, with 7 bases aligning to TRBD1. Germline V CDR1 and CDR2: LGHNT, FRNRAP. V trimming: 1 base; J trimming: 8 bases; junction bases outside the gene matches: 7. The length of the CDR3 is 14 residues. The CDR3 loop is CASGLGIDREGYTF. The CDR3, as DNA: TGTGCTAGTGGTTTGGGAATAGACAGGGAAGGCTACACCTTC.

The chain links TRBV25-1 to TRBJ1-3, with D perhaps matching TRBD1 (5 bases). Germline V gene lookup returns CDR1 MGHDK and CDR2 SYGVNS. V dropped 8 bases and J dropped 2 bases, with 10 bases sitting between them. There are 13 residues in the CDR3. CDR3 nucleotide sequence: TGTGCCAGCCAGGAGGGGACTGGAAACACCATATATTTT. It specifies CASQEGTGNTIYF. The whole variable domain, remainder taken from reference TRBV25-1 and TRBJ1-3, is EADIYQTPRYLVIGTGKKITLECSQTMGHDKMYWYQQDPGMELHLIHYSYGVNSTEKGDLSSESTVSRIRTEHFPLTLESARPSHTSQYLCASQEGTGNTIYFGEGSWLTVV.

The chain employs TRBV9 and TRBJ1-3; the D gene is possibly TRBD1 (5 bases). The CDR3 has 15 amino acids. V lost 0 bases and J 2 bases, leaving 9 bases between the germline ends. The germline V gene has CDR1 SGDLS and CDR2 YYNGEE. The CDR3 DNA is TGTGCCAGCAGCGTAGTAGGAGGGGCTGGAAACACCATATATTTT. This translates into CASSVVGGAGNTIYF. The full variable domain, completed using reference TRBV9 and TRBJ1-3, is DSGVTQTPKHLITATGQRVTLRCSPRSGDLSVYWYQQSLDQGLQFLIQYYNGEERAKGNILERFSAQQFPDLHSELNLSSLELGDSALYFCASSVVGGAGNTIYFGEGSWLTVV.

As for this clone: Other DNA sequences in this specimen translate into the identical CDR3. The genes are TRBV20-1 and TRBJ2-7; maybe TRBD1 (6 bases). The CDR3 contains 11 residues. CDR1 is DFQATT, CDR2 SNEGSKA, per germline (reference sequence). V was trimmed by 6 bases and J by 3 bases, leaving 9 bases between them. In DNA form, the CDR3 reads TGCAGTGCCTCGGACAGCTACGAGCAGTACTTC. It encodes CSASDSYEQYF.

J is TRBJ1-2 and V is TRBV6-1; D not resolved. Germline-derived CDR1 and CDR2 are MNHNS and SASEGT. Between the trimmed V and J ends, which lost 7 bases and 7 bases, there was a span of 19 bases. CDR3 size: 14 residues. CDR3 sequence: CASTPGQLTFGYTF. The CDR3 DNA is TGTGCCAGCACCCCTGGGCAACTCACCTTTGGCTACACCTTC.

The V call is TRBV7-3, the J call TRBJ2-3; 10 bases line up with TRBD2. Losses at the gene ends were 4 bases for V and 1 base for J; bases not matched to a gene: 2. This CDR3 has 15 residues. From germline, CDR1 is SGHTA and CDR2 FQGTGA. The CDR3 is CASSWTSGRTDTQYF. DNA of the CDR3: TGTGCCAGCAGCTGGACTAGCGGCCGCACAGATACGCAGTATTTT. The full variable domain, with the rest looked up from reference TRBV7-3 and TRBJ2-3, is GAGVSQTPSNKVTEKGKYVELRCDPISGHTALYWYRQSLGQGPEFLIYFQGTGAADDSGLPNDRFFAVRPEGSVSTLKIQRTERGDSAVYLCASSWTSGRTDTQYFGPGTRLTVL.

The chain recombines TRBV18 with TRBJ2-5; the match to TRBD2 covers 14 bases. CDR1 and CDR2 (germline): KGHSH, LQKENI. The CDR3 has 15 amino acids. The junction had 5 bases not matched to a gene; V was cut back by 2 bases and J by 9 bases. The chain's CDR3 is CASSPEGLAGVAQYF. Here the CDR3 DNA reads TGTGCCAGCTCACCAGAGGGACTAGCGGGAGTGGCCCAGTACTTC.

The genes are TRBV7-9 and TRBJ1-5; no reliable D call. The CDR3 sequence is 16 residues long. Germline V gene lookup returns CDR1 SEHNR and CDR2 FQNEAQ (reference sequence). Trimming took off 1 base at V and 1 base at J, with 11 bases between the two ends. DNA for the CDR3: TGTGCCAGCAGCTTAGGGAGTGGCGGAAGCAATCAGCCCCAGCATTTT. This gives the protein CASSLGSGGSNQPQHF. The entire variable domain, with the rest obtained from reference TRBV7-9 and TRBJ1-5, is as follows: DTGVSQNPRHKITKRGQNVTFRCDPISEHNRLYWYRQTLGQGPEFLTYFQNEAQLEKSRLLSDRFSAERPKGSFSTLEIQRTEQGDSAMYLCASSLGSGGSNQPQHFGDGTRLSIL.

J is TRBJ2-1 and V is TRBV4-2; no firm D call. V dropped 0 bases and J dropped 5 bases, with 5 bases sitting between them. This CDR3 spans 13 amino acids. In germline, CDR1 is LGHNA, CDR2 YNFKEQ. CDR3: CASSQDRDNEQFF. In DNA, the CDR3 is TGTGCCAGCAGCCAAGACCGTGACAATGAGCAGTTCTTC.

V and J are TRBV4-1 and TRBJ1-3, with D unclear. The CDR3 runs 16 residues. Germline V gene lookup returns CDR1 MGHRA and CDR2 YSYEKL. Trimming shortened V by 3 bases and J by 8 bases, and 20 bases separated the two germline ends. Here the CDR3 reads CASSHLSPRGGHTIYF. The CDR3 DNA is TGCGCCAGCAGCCACCTGTCCCCTCGAGGAGGGCACACCATATATTTT.